This record concerns one T cell receptor beta chain sequence. The record originates from a study of tumor-infiltrating lymphocytes in oesophageal squamous cell carcinoma. TCRdb re-analysed the PCR reads in MiXCR, keeping a single row per CDR3 protein. The data hold approximately 12,000 distinct CDR3 sequences, with approximately 60% observed a single time. This CDR3 region has 17 residues. Germline CDR1 SGHVS, CDR2 FNYEAQ. The receptor comes from a male donor with esophageal squamous cell carcinoma. The genes are TRBV7-6 and TRBJ2-1, with TRBD1 matching 8 bases. The DNA end lines up better with TRBJ2-7; the J call may be wrong. Sequencing was performed on esophageal tumor tissue. The CDR3 here is CASSPVGDTGGYYEQYF. As DNA, the CDR3 is TGTGCCAGCAGCCCAGTAGGGGATACAGGGGGTTACTACGAGCAGTACTTC.